The subject of this entry is one T cell receptor (beta chain). Within 2 weeks before study entry, exposed participants met a COVID-19 case. Authors' analysis steps: Nucleated cell counts were estimated from reference gene primer amplification. Profiled with immunoSEQ multiplex PCR; TCRdb holds only in-frame clones, not every one. V and J calls and clone size follow that table, whereas D and trimming were derived from the DNA. The sample lists around 240,000 clones, 80% to 90% occurring once. This sample was taken from a study of blood T cell repertoires in COVID-19. For the study at large: The origin of the acute and convalescent COVID-19 samples was the United States, Italy and Spain. PBMCs, B-cell-depleted T cells, or T cells were the source of the cDNA or gDNA that made up the material.

Material: PBMCs or T cells enriched from blood (not recorded which). The origin of this receptor is a middle-aged man who had been exposed to COVID-19.

CDR3 DNA: TGTGCCAGCAACGTAATAGGGACAGGGGGCACAGATACGCAGTATTTT. Translation: CASNVIGTGGTDTQYF. The chain has TRBV28 and TRBJ2-3; TRBD1 matches at 10 bases. The junction had 8 bases not matched to a gene; V was cut back by 7 bases and J by 1 base. This CDR3 has 16 residues. Germline CDR1 reads MDHEN; CDR2 reads SYDVKM.